Listed below are T cell receptor beta chains from one sample, sequenced in a study of blood T cell repertoires in COVID-19. The table came from immunoSEQ multiplex PCR; TCRdb's copy has only in-frame clones and leaves some out. The sample yields roughly 150,000 clones, about 87% seen once. Source material: peripheral blood. The receptors here all came from a woman at least 80 years old with COVID-19, enrolled during active disease. Both conserved end residues are part of each CDR3. A D gene is named only where the DNA matches it firmly. For some rows the clone size is stated as once, few or many, or as a class when expanded; others skip it.

size	V	J	D	DNA	CDR3
few	TRBV7-9	TRBJ2-1	TRBD1	TGTGCCAGCAGCACTTGGACAGGCGGCAATGAGCAGTTCTTC	CASSTWTGGNEQFF
.	TRBV6-5	TRBJ2-5	TRBD2	TGTGCCAGCAGTCGGGACGGGAGGGCCATCCAGACCCAGTACTTC	CASSRDGRAIQTQYF
once	TRBV15	TRBJ1-5	TRBD1	TGTGCCACCAGCTGGACAGGGAACAATCAGCCCCAGCATTTT	CATSWTGNNQPQHF
.	TRBV7-9	TRBJ1-1	TRBD1	TGTGCCAGCACCCGGGACAGGGGTGAACCTGAAGCTTTCTTT	CASTRDRGEPEAFF
once	TRBV20-1	TRBJ1-1	.	TGCAGTCCCGGGAAGGCTGAAGCTTTCTTT	CSPGKAEAFF
.	TRBV7-8	TRBJ2-1	.	TGTGCCAGCAGCTTATCCGCGGGGGCCCGATGGTCCTACAATGAGCAGTTCTTC	CASSLSAGARWSYNEQFF
.	TRBV19	TRBJ1-1	TRBD1	TGTGCCAGTAGTATAGCTCTAAGGGCAGGGGGCACTGAAGCTTTCTTT	CASSIALRAGGTEAFF
once	TRBV28	TRBJ1-6	.	TGTGCCAGCAGTTTAAGGGGTTTACTGGGTTCACCCCTCCACTTT	CASSLRGLLGSPLHF
.	TRBV6-2/TRBV6-3	TRBJ1-1	.	TGTGCCAGCAGTGACCGGGACACTCTGAACACTGAAGCTTTCTTT	CASSDRDTLNTEAFF
.	TRBV18	TRBJ2-7	.	TGTGCCAGCTCACCACCGGGAGCTAACGAGCAGTACTTC	CASSPPGANEQYF
.	TRBV5-6	TRBJ2-2	.	TGTGCCAGCAGCGCAAGCGGGACCGGGGAGCTGTTTTTT	CASSASGTGELFF
.	TRBV6-2/TRBV6-3	TRBJ2-1	.	TGTGCCAGCAGTTTTCGGGACTTCGGGGTCTACAATGAGCAGTTCTTC	CASSFRDFGVYNEQFF
.	TRBV27	TRBJ1-5	.	TGTGCCAGCAGTTTAGAACCCTATAGCAATCAGCCCCAGCATTTT	CASSLEPYSNQPQHF
.	TRBV7-9	TRBJ2-3	.	TGTGCCAGCAGCTTAGCGAGTCAGACAGGAAAAACCCACGGGCAGTATTTT	CASSLASQTGKTHGQYF
.	TRBV7-3	TRBJ1-1	TRBD1	TGTGCCAGCAGCTTAAGATCGGACAGGGAAGCTTTCTTT	CASSLRSDREAFF
.	TRBV2	TRBJ2-3	TRBD2	TGTGCCAGCAGCCTCCGGCGACTAGCGGGAGCCCCAGATACGCAGTATTTT	CASSLRRLAGAPDTQYF
.	TRBV9	TRBJ2-7	.	TGTGCCAGCAGCGTAGCAGGATCCTACGAGCAGTACTTC	CASSVAGSYEQYF